This passage covers 6 T cell receptor beta chains from one sample sequenced in a study of cytomegalovirus exposure and HLA in healthy donors (dated by TCRdb to the late 2010s). Libraries were prepared through the immunoSEQ multiplex PCR assay. The multiplex PCR relied on a mix of 60 forward primers for TCR Vbeta segments and 13 reverse primers for TCR Jbeta segments. In TCRdb, the immuneACCESS table is reduced to in-frame sequences with V and J assigned. These tables do not hold every clone; where another copy was compared, an unresolved V gene accounts for under half, and the others remain unexplained. The sample records 150,000 to 200,000 clones, approximately 62% of which are singletons. 1.3% to 1.5% of the sample is in the top ten clones. Sequencing input: PBMCs. The receptor set was obtained from a man aged 50 to 60 in good health and CMV-seronegative.

The V and J genes are TRBV5-4 and TRBJ1-1; a weak D match, TRBD1 (5 bases). The germline V gene has CDR1 SGHNT and CDR2 YYREEE (reference sequence). V was cut by 4 bases and J by 1 base, with 11 bases left in between. This CDR3 contains 14 residues. CDR3 coding DNA: TGTGCCAGCAGCCCCTGGACACAGAACACTGAAGCTTTCTTT. This encodes CASSPWTQNTEAFF.

This clone was seen more than once but under ten times. The CDR3 region is CASSLYRGGLTEAFF. Written as DNA, the CDR3 is TGTGCCAGCAGCTTATATCGTGGGGGCCTAACTGAAGCTTTCTTT. The chain uses TRBV7-2 and TRBJ1-1; D is possibly TRBD1 (6 bases). Germline V gene lookup returns CDR1 SGHTA and CDR2 FQGNSA. The CDR3 is 15 residues long. V was shortened by 2 bases and J by 5 bases, with 15 bases between the two germline ends.

This chain connects TRBV10-1 to TRBJ2-2; D possibly corresponds to TRBD2 (6 bases). This CDR3 region has 14 residues. V lost 2 bases to trimming and J lost 7 bases, with 11 bases between them. Germline lookup yields CDR1 WNHNN and CDR2 SYGVQD (reference sequence). The CDR3 loop reads CASSEPGRGGELFF. The DNA of the CDR3 is TGCGCCAGCAGTGAGCCCGGGCGGGGCGGGGAGCTGTTTTTT.

The chain links TRBV5-4 to TRBJ2-5; TRBD1 is a possible D gene (6 bases). Trimming took 4 bases from V and 5 from J, leaving 15 bases between them. Germline V CDR1 and CDR2: SGHNT, YYREEE (reference sequence). The CDR3 consists of 14 residues. CDR3 DNA sequence: TGTGCCAGCAGCCCGAGCAGGGGCGATGAGACCCAGTACTTC. Residues: CASSPSRGDETQYF.

This clone was counted once. The rearrangement links TRBV18 to TRBJ1-6; 7 bases line up with TRBD1. The CDR3 runs 15 residues. Germline V gives CDR1 KGHSH, CDR2 LQKENI. Losses at the gene ends were 0 bases for V and 7 bases for J; bases not matched to a gene: 3. The CDR3 bases are TGTGCCAGCTCACCACCCGGACAGGAGAATTCACCCCTCCACTTT. This encodes CASSPPGQENSPLHF. The whole variable domain, filled in from reference TRBV18 and TRBJ1-6, reads NAGVMQNPRHLVRRRGQEARLRCSPMKGHSHVYWYRQLPEEGLKFMVYLQKENIIDESGMPKERFSAEFPKEGPSILRIQQVVRGDSAAYFCASSPPGQENSPLHFGNGTRLTVT.

The genes are TRBV4-2 and TRBJ1-6; 7 bases agree with TRBD1. The V gene's germline CDR1 is LGHNA and CDR2 YNFKEQ. The CDR3 sequence is 15 residues long. V lost 4 bases and J lost 5; bases outside the gene matches: 5. Written as DNA, the CDR3 is TGTGCCAGCAGCCGGACTACAGGGGATAATTCACCCCTCCACTTT. This codes for CASSRTTGDNSPLHF.